This entry lists 22 T cell receptor beta chains sequenced from one sample in a study of blood T cell repertoires in COVID-19. This table comes from immunoSEQ multiplex PCR, and its TCRdb copy is limited to in-frame clones, with some not included. The sample carries 100,000 to 150,000 clones, under 85% recorded once. Sequenced input: peripheral blood. These receptors originate from a man aged 60-69 years with acute or convalescent COVID-19.

The chain couples TRBV24-1 to TRBJ2-1; TRBD2 matches 9 bases. The CDR3 is 16 residues long. Germline-derived CDR1 and CDR2 are KGHDR and SFDVKD. V shed 3 bases, J shed 5 bases, and the junction held 7 bases outside the gene matches. The CDR3 protein is CATSDLKLAGNNEQFF. The CDR3 DNA follows: TGTGCCACCAGTGATCTAAAACTAGCGGGTAACAATGAGCAGTTCTTC.

The V and J genes are TRBV18 and TRBJ1-1; a possible D gene is TRBD1 (6 bases). V lost 2 bases and J 3 bases, leaving 7 bases between the germline ends. Germline CDR1 and CDR2: KGHSH and LQKENI. The CDR3 covers 13 residues. The CDR3 coding sequence is TGTGCCAGCTCACCAGAGGGGGACACTGAAGCTTTCTTT. Encoded protein: CASSPEGDTEAFF.

V is TRBV28 and J is TRBJ1-2; TRBD1 matches 7 bases. In germline, CDR1 is MDHEN, CDR2 SYDVKM. This CDR3 is 15 amino acids long. The junction had 12 bases not matched to a gene; V was cut back by 5 bases and J by 6 bases. CDR3 in amino acids: CASSVNRQGWNGYTF. CDR3 bases: TGTGCCAGCAGTGTGAACCGACAGGGTTGGAATGGCTACACCTTC.

The CDR3 protein is CASSIDRVLNTEAFF. The DNA of the CDR3 is TGCGCCAGCAGCATTGACAGGGTGCTGAACACTGAAGCTTTCTTT. The rearrangement uses TRBV5-1 and TRBJ1-1; 7 bases match TRBD1. The CDR3 length is 15 residues. Germline V lookup: CDR1 SGHRS, CDR2 YFSETQ. V lost 4 bases, J lost 0 bases, and 6 bases stayed unmatched.

In this sample, this clone turned up a few times. The rearrangement links TRBV4-2 to TRBJ1-2, with TRBD1 matching over 7 bases. The CDR3 is 15 residues long. The trim removed 4 bases at V and 3 bases at J, leaving 8 bases unmatched. The germline gives CDR1 LGHNA, CDR2 YNFKEQ. CDR3 amino acids: CASSRMDRSDYGYTF. The CDR3 bases are TGTGCCAGCAGCCGAATGGACAGGAGCGACTATGGCTACACCTTC.

DNA of the CDR3: TGTGCCAGCAGTTTGACAGGGCGCAATCAGCCCCAGCATTTT. Protein product: CASSLTGRNQPQHF. The chain couples TRBV27 to TRBJ1-5, with 7 nucleotides matching TRBD1. The CDR3 is 14 amino acids. Trimming cost V 3 bases and J 2 bases; bases outside gene matches: 1. Germline assignment: CDR1 MNHEY and CDR2 SMNVEV (reference sequence).

The chain links TRBV27 to TRBJ1-6; 7 bases align to TRBD1. V trimming: 6 bases; J trimming: 4 bases; junction bases outside the gene matches: 6. The CDR3 is 15 residues long. Germline-derived CDR1 and CDR2 are MNHEY and SMNVEV (reference sequence). In nucleotides, the CDR3 is TGTGCCAGCAGAAATCCGGGACAGTATAATTCACCCCTCCACTTT. Amino acids: CASRNPGQYNSPLHF.

The V call is TRBV12-3 or TRBV12-4, the J call TRBJ1-3; D gene unclear. V shed 6 bases and J shed 4 bases, with 7 bases lying between them. This CDR3 is built from 12 residues. The DNA of the CDR3 is TGTGCCAGCAGCCTCTCCGGAAACACCATATATTTT. Translated, it gives CASSLSGNTIYF.

This clone was detected only a few times. The rearrangement uses TRBV4-1 and TRBJ2-2, with D perhaps TRBD1 (6 bases). The CDR3 is 19 residues long. Germline V CDR1 and CDR2: MGHRA, YSYEKL. V was cut by 2 bases and J by 2 bases, with 21 bases left in between. As DNA, the CDR3 is TGCGCCAGCAGCCAAAACAGGGTTTGGGCTAAGCATAACACCGGGGAGCTGTTTTTT. Translation: CASSQNRVWAKHNTGELFF.

The chain joins TRBV12-3 or TRBV12-4 to TRBJ2-2, with D perhaps TRBD2 (5 bases). The CDR3 is 13 residues long. Trimming removed 6 bases from V and 5 bases from J, with 10 bases in between. CDR3 DNA sequence: TGTGCCAGCAGAACGGGAAGAACCGGGGAGCTGTTTTTT. It specifies CASRTGRTGELFF.

CDR3 protein: CASTSWRAPYEQYF. The CDR3 bases are TGTGCCAGCACCTCCTGGAGGGCCCCCTACGAGCAGTACTTC. This rearrangement joins TRBV27 to TRBJ2-7; possible D gene TRBD2, 6 bases. V was cut by 7 bases and J by 2 bases, with 15 bases left in between. This CDR3 contains 14 residues. Per germline, CDR1 MNHEY and CDR2 SMNVEV (reference sequence).

This chain joins TRBV30 and TRBJ1-4, with D tentatively TRBD1 (6 bases). The germline V gene encodes CDR1 GTSNPN and CDR2 SVGIG (reference sequence). V was clipped by 1 base and J by 0 bases, with 15 bases between them. The CDR3 totals 17 residues. This CDR3 is CAWSALDRRATNEKLFF. CDR3 bases: TGTGCCTGGAGTGCATTAGACAGGCGAGCAACTAATGAAAAACTGTTTTTT.

V usage is TRBV28 and J usage is TRBJ2-7; D remains ambiguous. The CDR3 extends over 14 amino acids. The germline CDR1 and CDR2 sequences are MDHEN and SYDVKM. V shed 4 bases and J shed 3 bases, with 13 bases lying between them. In DNA form, the CDR3 reads TGTGCCAGCAGTTCTCCGAGTCGTCGCTACGAGCAGTACTTC. It encodes CASSSPSRRYEQYF.

This rearrangement joins TRBV5-1 to TRBJ2-4, with TRBD2 matching 9 bases. This CDR3 region has 15 residues. The ends lost 3 bases at V and 6 bases at J; junction bases unmatched: 7. Per the germline V gene, CDR1 is SGHRS and CDR2 is YFSETQ. CDR3 nucleotides: TGCGCCAGCAGCTCGGAAGCGGGAGGTATAAACATTCAGTACTTC. This translates into CASSSEAGGINIQYF.

The chain joins TRBV6-5 to TRBJ2-7, with 7 bases lining up with TRBD1. Per the germline V gene, CDR1 is MNHEY and CDR2 is SVGAGI. After removal of 2 bases from V and 3 bases from J, the junction contained 4 bases not matched to a gene. The CDR3 has 14 amino acids. CDR3 sequence (DNA): TGTGCCAGCAGTTACAGGACAGGAGGCTACGAGCAGTACTTC. This encodes CASSYRTGGYEQYF.

CDR3 sequence reads: CASSVGTGIDNQPQHF. Written as DNA, the CDR3 is TGTGCCAGCAGTGTCGGGACAGGGATCGACAATCAGCCCCAGCATTTT. The V and J genes are TRBV6-1 and TRBJ1-5, with 9 bases lining up with TRBD1. This CDR3 contains 16 residues. The trim removed 4 bases at V and 3 bases at J, leaving 7 bases unmatched. Germline lookup yields CDR1 MNHNS and CDR2 SASEGT.

A few counts support this clone. The chain has TRBV7-8 and TRBJ2-6; D call uncertain. The CDR3 is 19 residues long. The V gene lost 5 bases and the J gene lost 1 base, with 21 bases spanning the gap. Germline loops: CDR1 SGHVS, CDR2 FQNEAQ. The CDR3 DNA sequence: TGTGCCAGCAGCCCTTGGCGCATCTCCAGACTGTCTGGGGCCAACGTCCTGACTTTC. Translated, it gives CASSPWRISRLSGANVLTF.

This clone occurred once. Other DNA sequences in this specimen translate into the identical CDR3. The chain links TRBV18 to TRBJ2-3, with a possible D match to TRBD2 (6 bases). The CDR3 consists of 12 residues. The V gene lost 3 bases and the J gene lost 5 bases, with 6 bases spanning the gap. The germline V gene encodes CDR1 KGHSH and CDR2 LQKENI. CDR3: CASSPGGDTQYF. In nucleotides, the CDR3 is TGTGCCAGCTCACCCGGGGGAGATACGCAGTATTTT. The entire variable domain, with the rest obtained from reference TRBV18 and TRBJ2-3, is as follows: NAGVMQNPRHLVRRRGQEARLRCSPMKGHSHVYWYRQLPEEGLKFMVYLQKENIIDESGMPKERFSAEFPKEGPSILRIQQVVRGDSAAYFCASSPGGDTQYFGPGTRLTVL.

V gene TRBV29-1 combines with J gene TRBJ2-7; a possible D gene is TRBD2 (6 bases). The V end lost 7 bases, the J end lost 5 bases, and 18 bases lay between the germline ends. Per germline, CDR1 SQVTM and CDR2 ANQGSEA. This CDR3 contains 13 residues. Written as DNA, the CDR3 is TGCAGCGGCTCGGGAGAGGGCCGGGACGAGCAGTACTTC. Protein sequence: CSGSGEGRDEQYF.

This clone was observed a single time. J is TRBJ2-7 and V is TRBV3-1 (or the pseudogene TRBV3-2), with 11 bases lining up with TRBD2. The V segment lost 5 bases and the J segment 3 bases; nucleotides outside the gene matches: 6. Germline CDR1 and CDR2: LGHDT and YNNKEL (reference sequence). This CDR3 contains 15 residues. CDR3 coding DNA: TGTGCCAGCAGCAGAACTAGCGGGAGTATCTACGAGCAGTACTTC. Its translation: CASSRTSGSIYEQYF.

The genes are TRBV9 and TRBJ2-3, with 7 bases fitting TRBD2. Germline V gene sequence: CDR1 SGDLS, CDR2 YYNGEE. V shed 4 bases, J shed 2 bases, and the junction held 7 bases outside the gene matches. This CDR3 spans 15 amino acids. The CDR3 DNA reads as TGTGCCAGCAGCCGCGGGGGATTCGCCACAGATACGCAGTATTTT. Protein: CASSRGGFATDTQYF.

This chain connects TRBV5-1 to TRBJ2-6; D uncertain. The V end lost 2 bases, the J end lost 4 bases, and 10 bases lay between the germline ends. The CDR3 consists of 15 residues. The V gene's germline CDR1 is SGHRS and CDR2 YFSETQ. CDR3 sequence: CASSFGRLGANVLTF. The CDR3 nucleotides are TGCGCCAGCAGCTTCGGCAGGCTAGGGGCCAACGTCCTGACTTTC. The full variable domain, with the rest looked up from reference TRBV5-1 and TRBJ2-6, is KAGVTQTPRYLIKTRGQQVTLSCSPISGHRSVSWYQQTPGQGLQFLFEYFSETQRNKGNFPGRFSGRQFSNSRSEMNVSTLELGDSALYLCASSFGRLGANVLTFGAGSRLTVL.